Presented here are 21 T cell receptor beta chains from one specimen sequenced in a study of T cell repertoires in cytomegalovirus infection. Their antigens are not known. MiXCR was run by TCRdb on the reads, yielding one entry per CDR3 protein. Here the sample spans approximately 910,000 distinct CDR3 sequences, 30% to 40% being singletons. The sequences come from cultured CD8+ T cells from PBMCs, collected from culture after CMV antigen stimulation. All receptors derive from a human donor in good health (CMV status not recorded). Some clones in this sample may be carry-over from other donors' samples.

This clonotype showed up just a few times. The J gene is TRBJ1-5, the V gene TRBV5-8, with unresolved D. Germline V gives CDR1 SGHTS, CDR2 YDEGEE. The V gene lost 6 bases and the J gene lost 0 bases, with 10 bases spanning the gap. CDR3 length: 14 residues. The CDR3, as DNA: TGTGCCAGCAACCTAGGTTATAGCAATCAGCCCCAGCATTTT. Residues: CASNLGYSNQPQHF. Full variable domain (rest looked up from reference TRBV5-8 and TRBJ1-5): EAGVTQSPTHLIKTRGQQATLRCSPISGHTSVYWYQQALGLGLQFLLWYDEGEERNRGNFPPRFSGRQFPNYSSELNVNALELEDSALYLCASNLGYSNQPQHFGDGTRLSIL.

The chain recombines TRBV12-3 or TRBV12-4 with TRBJ2-5; D is tentatively TRBD1 or TRBD2 (6 bases each). The CDR3 sequence is 15 residues long. Trimming took off 7 bases at V and 1 base at J, with 16 bases between the two ends. In nucleotides, the CDR3 is TGTGCCAGCACCATTGGGGGGCTGCCCCAAGAGACCCAGTACTTC. Protein product: CASTIGGLPQETQYF.

In this sample, this clonotype turned up a few times. The chain is built from TRBV7-9 and TRBJ1-1; unclear D gene. Per germline, CDR1 SEHNR and CDR2 FQNEAQ (reference sequence). This CDR3 is 10 amino acids long. V gave up 2 bases and J gave up 10 bases, with 5 bases separating them. CDR3 DNA: TGTGCCAGCAGCTTACAGCTAGCTTTCTTT. Amino acid sequence: CASSLQLAFF.

The chain joins TRBV19 to TRBJ2-5, with TRBD2 identical over 9 bases. The CDR3 is 17 amino acids. With V trimmed by 0 bases and J by 3 bases, 8 bases remained unmatched. Per germline, CDR1 LNHDA and CDR2 SQIVND (reference sequence). CDR3 in amino acids: CASSIDLSAGGKETQYF. CDR3 in DNA: TGTGCCAGTAGTATAGATCTATCAGCGGGGGGTAAAGAGACCCAGTACTTC.

This clonotype was counted a few times. The chain couples TRBV27 to TRBJ2-3, with no clear D. The CDR3 is 13 amino acids. The V gene lost 4 bases and the J gene lost 4 bases, with 9 bases spanning the gap. Germline-derived CDR1 and CDR2 are MNHEY and SMNVEV (reference sequence). CDR3 loop: CASSWLSADTQYF. The CDR3 DNA reads as TGTGCCAGCAGTTGGCTATCAGCAGATACGCAGTATTTT.

The V and J genes are TRBV6-2 or TRBV6-3 and TRBJ2-7; maybe TRBD1 (7 bases). The germline V gene encodes CDR1 MNHEY and CDR2 SVGEGT. This CDR3 is 13 amino acids long. V gave up 7 bases and J gave up 2 bases, with 12 bases separating them. CDR3 coding DNA: TGTGCCAGCAATCGCGGGACAGCCTACGAGCAGTACGTC. Amino acid sequence: CASNRGTAYEQYV.

This sequence joins TRBV7-9 and TRBJ1-4, with unresolved D. Trimming took 2 bases from V and 3 from J, leaving 7 bases between them. Germline V gene data show CDR1 as SEHNR and CDR2 as FQNEAQ (reference sequence). The CDR3 has 14 amino acids. CDR3 residues: CASSLNRANEKLFF. CDR3 coding DNA: TGTGCCAGCAGCTTAAATCGAGCTAATGAAAAACTGTTTTTT.

Concerning this clonotype: The junction departs from germline at one end; a sequencing error may be responsible. This chain joins TRBV7-6 and TRBJ2-2; perhaps TRBD2 as D (7 bases). The CDR3 has 16 amino acids. CDR1 SGHVS and CDR2 FNYEAQ come from the germline V gene. The DNA of the CDR3 is TGTGCCAGCAGCTCTGATAGGGGGGGGAACCCCGGGGAGCTGTTTTTT. It specifies CASSSDRGGNPGELFF.

At least ten counts were recorded for this clonotype. This sequence joins TRBV9 and TRBJ2-1; no firm D call. V lost 0 bases to trimming and J lost 7 bases, with 5 bases between them. The CDR3 spans 12 residues. Germline V lookup: CDR1 SGDLS, CDR2 YYNGEE. In nucleotides, the CDR3 is TGTGCCAGCAGCGTAGAGGGTAATGAGCAGTTCTTC. This gives the protein CASSVEGNEQFF.

V usage is TRBV5-1 and J usage is TRBJ2-2; D gene unclear. Trimming shortened V by 2 bases and J by 6 bases, and 14 bases separated the two germline ends. The CDR3 length is 15 residues. CDR1 is SGHRS and CDR2 is YFSETQ in the germline V gene. CDR3 protein: CASSFFQVGSGELFF. The CDR3 DNA reads as TGCGCCAGCAGCTTTTTCCAAGTAGGTTCCGGGGAGCTGTTTTTT.

The sample holds one count of this clonotype. The chain joins TRBV4-1 to TRBJ2-7, with 8 bases lining up with TRBD2. The junction had 6 bases not matched to a gene; V was cut back by 2 bases and J by 6 bases. The germline V gene has CDR1 MGHRA and CDR2 YSYEKL. CDR3 length: 14 amino acids. The CDR3 region is CASSQPGTRSEQYF. The DNA for the CDR3 is TGCGCCAGCAGCCAACCCGGGACTAGAAGCGAGCAGTACTTC.

The chain has TRBV19 and TRBJ1-4; D not certain. The CDR3 consists of 16 residues. The V gene's germline CDR1 is LNHDA and CDR2 SQIVND (reference sequence). V was shortened by 5 bases and J by 0 bases, with 13 bases between the two germline ends. The CDR3 sequence is CASSSEVGATNEKLFF. CDR3 bases: TGTGCCAGTAGTTCCGAGGTCGGCGCAACTAATGAAAAACTGTTTTTT.

This clonotype was seen more than once but under ten times. The chain employs TRBV4-1 and TRBJ2-3, with D perhaps matching TRBD1 or TRBD2 (5 bases each). CDR1 is MGHRA and CDR2 is YSYEKL in the germline V gene. Trimming took off 4 bases at V and 0 bases at J, with 11 bases between the two ends. The CDR3 runs 15 residues. The CDR3 here is CASSRLGRSTDTQYF. The CDR3 DNA is TGCGCCAGCAGCCGATTGGGACGGAGCACAGATACGCAGTATTTT.

This clonotype has a single count. V is TRBV19 and J is TRBJ1-1; TRBD1 matches 7 bases. This CDR3 contains 16 residues. CDR1 LNHDA and CDR2 SQIVND come from the germline V gene (reference sequence). V lost 2 bases and J lost 7; bases outside the gene matches: 13. Written as DNA, the CDR3 is TGTGCCAGTAGTATAAGGGGGCCACAGGGTACAATTGAAGCTTTCTTT. Its protein is CASSIRGPQGTIEAFF. Supplemented by reference TRBV19 and TRBJ1-1, the full variable domain reads DGGITQSPKYLFRKEGQNVTLSCEQNLNHDAMYWYRQDPGQGLRLIYYSQIVNDFQKGDIAEGYSVSREKKESFPLTVTSAQKNPTAFYLCASSIRGPQGTIEAFFGQGTRLTVV.

The gene calls are TRBV15 and TRBJ2-1; 8 nucleotides align to TRBD1. The CDR3 has 15 residues. J lost 5 bases, V lost 5 bases, and 8 bases had no gene match. CDR1 LNHNV and CDR2 YYDKDF come from the germline V gene (reference sequence). The chain's CDR3 is CATSRPGQENNEQFF. The CDR3 bases are TGTGCCACCAGCCGACCGGGACAGGAAAACAATGAGCAGTTCTTC.

The chain couples TRBV12-3 or TRBV12-4 to TRBJ2-7, with 7 positions matching TRBD1. This CDR3 contains 13 residues. After removal of 3 bases from V and 5 bases from J, the junction contained 4 bases not matched to a gene. For the CDR3, the DNA is TGTGCCAGCAGTTTCCCTAGGGGGCACGAGCAGTACGTC. Translation gives CASSFPRGHEQYV.

This clonotype has a single count. The chain recombines TRBV14 with TRBJ1-3; D remains ambiguous. CDR1 is SGHDN, CDR2 FVKESK, per germline. The CDR3 is 13 residues long. Trimming took off 0 bases at V and 8 bases at J, with 8 bases between the two ends. The CDR3 DNA reads TGTGCCAGCAGCCAAGATATGTTAGACACCATATATTTT. Its translation is CASSQDMLDTIYF. Combining the CDR3 with reference TRBV14 and TRBJ1-3 gives the whole variable domain EAGVTQFPSHSVIEKGQTVTLRCDPISGHDNLYWYRRVMGKEIKFLLHFVKESKQDESGMPNNRFLAERTGGTYSTLKVQPAELEDSGVYFCASSQDMLDTIYFGEGSWLTVV.

Comment on this clonotype: With a much larger clone just one base away, this may be a read error. This chain joins TRBV7-9 and TRBJ2-3, with D maybe TRBD1 (5 bases). The V gene's germline CDR1 is SEHNR and CDR2 FQNEAQ (reference sequence). The CDR3 loop spans 15 amino acids. CDR3 coding DNA: TGTGTCAGCAGCCGGAGTGGGGCCTCGGGAGATACGCAGTATTTT. This gives the protein CVSSRSGASGDTQYF.

The sample holds a few counts of this clonotype. This chain connects TRBV15 to TRBJ2-2, with 9 bases lining up with TRBD1. Unmatched junction bases numbered 1, after V lost 2 bases and J lost 3 bases. Germline V gives CDR1 LNHNV, CDR2 YYDKDF (reference sequence). CDR3 length: 15 residues. DNA of the CDR3: TGTGCCACCAGCAGAAGACAGGGGGACACCGGGGAGCTGTTTTTT. It yields the protein CATSRRQGDTGELFF.

This sequence joins TRBV19 and TRBJ1-1; D is unresolved. CDR3 length equals 14 residues. Germline CDR1 and CDR2: LNHDA and SQIVND (reference sequence). Trimming stripped 9 bases from V and 3 bases from J, with 17 bases between. The CDR3 coding sequence is TGTGCCAGCACCCCCCGACGTAGGGACACTGAAGCTTTCTTT. Protein: CASTPRRRDTEAFF.

V usage is TRBV6-4 and J usage is TRBJ2-1; 16 positions match TRBD2. The junction had 7 bases not matched to a gene; V was cut back by 7 bases and J by 4 bases. In germline, CDR1 is MRHNA, CDR2 SNTAGT. This CDR3 has 17 amino acids. The CDR3 is CASNPGLAGGIYNEQFF. The CDR3 region has the DNA TGTGCCAGCAACCCGGGACTAGCGGGGGGGATTTACAATGAGCAGTTCTTC.